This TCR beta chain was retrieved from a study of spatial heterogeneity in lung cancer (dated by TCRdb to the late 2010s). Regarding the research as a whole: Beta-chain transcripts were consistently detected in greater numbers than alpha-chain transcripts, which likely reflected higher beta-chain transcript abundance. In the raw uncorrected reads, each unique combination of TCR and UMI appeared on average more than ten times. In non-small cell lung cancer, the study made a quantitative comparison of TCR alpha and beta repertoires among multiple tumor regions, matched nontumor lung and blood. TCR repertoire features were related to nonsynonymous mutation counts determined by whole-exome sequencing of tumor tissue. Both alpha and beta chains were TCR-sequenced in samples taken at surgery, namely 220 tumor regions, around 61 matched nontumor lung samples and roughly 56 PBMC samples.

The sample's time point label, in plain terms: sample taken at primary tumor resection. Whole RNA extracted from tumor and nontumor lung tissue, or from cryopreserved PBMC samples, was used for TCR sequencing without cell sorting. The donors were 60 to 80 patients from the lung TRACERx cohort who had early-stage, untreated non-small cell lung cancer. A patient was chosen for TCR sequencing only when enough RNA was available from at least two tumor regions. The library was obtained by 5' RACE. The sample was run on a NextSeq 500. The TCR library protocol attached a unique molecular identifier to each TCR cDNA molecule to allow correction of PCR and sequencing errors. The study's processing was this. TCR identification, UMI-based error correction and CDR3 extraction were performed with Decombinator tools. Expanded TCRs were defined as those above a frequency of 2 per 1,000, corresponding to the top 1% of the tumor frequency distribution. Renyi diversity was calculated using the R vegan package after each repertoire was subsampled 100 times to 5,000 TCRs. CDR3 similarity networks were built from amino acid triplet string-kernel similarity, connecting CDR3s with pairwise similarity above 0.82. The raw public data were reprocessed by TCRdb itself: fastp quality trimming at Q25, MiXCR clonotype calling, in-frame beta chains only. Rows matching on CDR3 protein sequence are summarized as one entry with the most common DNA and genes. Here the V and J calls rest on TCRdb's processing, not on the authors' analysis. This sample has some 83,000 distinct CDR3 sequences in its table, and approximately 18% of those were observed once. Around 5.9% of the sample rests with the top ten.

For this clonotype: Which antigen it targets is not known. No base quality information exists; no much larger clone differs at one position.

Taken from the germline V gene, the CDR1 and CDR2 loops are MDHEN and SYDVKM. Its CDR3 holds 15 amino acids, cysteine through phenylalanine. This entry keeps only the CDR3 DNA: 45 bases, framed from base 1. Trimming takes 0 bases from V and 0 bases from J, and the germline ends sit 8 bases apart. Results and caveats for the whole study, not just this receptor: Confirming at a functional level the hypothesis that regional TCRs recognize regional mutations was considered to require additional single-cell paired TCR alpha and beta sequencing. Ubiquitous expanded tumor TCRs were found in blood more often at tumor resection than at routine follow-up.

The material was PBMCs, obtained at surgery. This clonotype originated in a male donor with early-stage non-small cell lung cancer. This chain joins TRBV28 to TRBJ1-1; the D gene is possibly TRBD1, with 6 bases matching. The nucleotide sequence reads TGTGCCAGCAGTTTATGGGACAGAATGAACACTGAAGCTTTCTTT. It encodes CASSLWDRMNTEAFF.